This TCR beta chain was identified in a study of blood T cell repertoires in COVID-19. For the study at large: From the United States, Italy and Spain came samples of acute and convalescent COVID-19.

In the original workflow: For nucleated cells, counts were estimated from reference gene primer amplification. TCRdb's table, derived via immunoSEQ multiplex PCR, lists solely in-frame clones and lacks some. Clone size and the V and J calls come from that table; the DNA yielded D and trimming. The repertoire includes 200,000 to 250,000 clones, about 85% of them detected once, and 10% to 13% sits in the top ten. This CDR3 has 13 residues. CDR1 MNHEY and CDR2 SVGAGI come from the germline V gene. V was cut by 6 bases and J by 2 bases, with 11 bases left in between. This receptor was taken from a man under 40 who had recovered from COVID-19. The rearrangement joins TRBV6-5 to TRBJ2-7; D uncertain. Sequencing input: PBMCs or T cells enriched from blood (not recorded which). DNA for the CDR3: TGTGCCAGCAGCCGCTTTGAGGCCTACGAGCAGTACTTC. Translating gives CASSRFEAYEQYF.